Listed here are 10 T cell receptor beta chains from one sample, sequenced in a study of blood T cell repertoires in COVID-19. Clones were read by immunoSEQ multiplex PCR, and TCRdb kept only the in-frame ones, dropping some. The sample consists of 250,000 or so clones, 75% to 90% of them appearing once. Sequenced material: PBMCs or T cells enriched from blood (not recorded which). All receptors come from a woman aged 40 to 50 who had been exposed to COVID-19.

The V and J genes are TRBV7-2 and TRBJ1-1; D is possibly TRBD1 (5 bases). Deletions cut 1 base from V and 6 bases from J, with 9 bases between. The CDR3 totals 13 residues. Germline V lookup: CDR1 SGHTA, CDR2 FQGNSA. CDR3 residues: CASSLESGSEAFF. CDR3 nucleotides: TGTGCCAGCAGCTTAGAATCAGGGTCTGAAGCTTTCTTT. Using reference TRBV7-2 and TRBJ1-1 for the parts outside the CDR3, the full variable domain is GAGVSQSPSNKVTEKGKDVELRCDPISGHTALYWYRQSLGQGLEFLIYFQGNSAPDKSGLPSDRFSAERTGGSVSTLTIQRTQQEDSAVYLCASSLESGSEAFFGQGTRLTVV.

CDR3 in amino acids: CASRRQGSRYEQYF. CDR3 nucleotides: TGTGCCAGCCGAAGACAGGGCAGCCGCTACGAGCAGTACTTC. The chain recombines TRBV6-5 with TRBJ2-7; 7 bases are a match to TRBD1. The CDR3 runs to 14 residues. Germline CDR1 reads MNHEY; CDR2 reads SVGAGI. V lost 8 bases to trimming and J lost 3 bases; unmatched junction nucleotides: 10.

The V and J genes are TRBV25-1 and TRBJ2-1, with 7 bases identical to TRBD2. Trimming took 2 bases from V and 10 from J; bases not matched to a gene: 5. In germline, CDR1 is MGHDK, CDR2 SYGVNS. The CDR3 totals 13 residues. The CDR3 bases are TGTGCCAGCAGTGAAAGGAGGGAGGGCGAGCAGTTCTTC. Residues: CASSERREGEQFF.

A remark on this clone: An end of the junction does not agree with germline; a read error may underlie this. V and J are TRBV5-1 and TRBJ2-5, with TRBD1 matching 12 bases. In germline, CDR1 is SGHRS, CDR2 YFSETQ. This CDR3 is built from 17 residues. CDR3 loop: CASSDPPGTGGMETQYF. DNA for the CDR3: TGTGCCAGCAGCGACCCGCCCGGGACAGGGGGCATGGAGACCCAGTACTTC.

The chain has TRBV28 and TRBJ1-4; possibly TRBD1 for D (6 bases). Per the germline V gene, CDR1 is MDHEN and CDR2 is SYDVKM. The V end lost 6 bases, the J end lost 8 bases, and 19 bases lay between the germline ends. The CDR3 runs 15 residues. CDR3 residues: CASRLEGQRREKLFF. The DNA for the CDR3 is TGTGCCAGCAGGTTAGAGGGACAAAGGAGAGAAAAACTGTTTTTT.

The chain uses TRBV6-6 and TRBJ1-3, with TRBD1 as a possible D gene (5 bases). The germline V gene has CDR1 MNHNY and CDR2 SVGAGI (reference sequence). This CDR3 has 15 residues. The V end was cut by 11 bases, the J end by 3 bases, with 20 bases between. Here the CDR3 reads CAGRGTGEFGNTIYF. In DNA, the CDR3 is TGTGCCGGTCGCGGCACAGGAGAATTTGGAAACACCATATATTTT.

The chain has TRBV9 and TRBJ1-2, with 8 bases that match TRBD1. The CDR3 runs to 15 residues. Germline-derived CDR1 and CDR2 are SGDLS and YYNGEE. J lost 8 bases, V lost 0 bases, and 9 bases had no gene match. Written as DNA, the CDR3 is TGTGCCAGCAGCGTAGCTACCCAGGGGGCGCTCGGCTACACCTTC. Its translation: CASSVATQGALGYTF. The whole variable domain, filled in from reference TRBV9 and TRBJ1-2, reads DSGVTQTPKHLITATGQRVTLRCSPRSGDLSVYWYQQSLDQGLQFLIQYYNGEERAKGNILERFSAQQFPDLHSELNLSSLELGDSALYFCASSVATQGALGYTFGSGTRLTVV.

This sequence joins TRBV24-1 and TRBJ2-1, with 9 bases identical to TRBD2. The length of the CDR3 is 15 residues. Germline CDR1 KGHDR, CDR2 SFDVKD. Trimming cost V 5 bases and J 4 bases; bases outside gene matches: 5. CDR3 loop: CATSVTSGPYNEQFF. The CDR3, as DNA: TGTGCCACCAGTGTTACTAGCGGGCCGTACAATGAGCAGTTCTTC.

The chain employs TRBV5-6 and TRBJ2-3; 10 bases match TRBD2. V dropped 4 bases and J dropped 1; count of bases not matched to a gene: 12. Germline CDR1 is SGHDT and CDR2 is YYEEEE. The CDR3 has 18 residues. CDR3 nucleotide sequence: TGTGCCAGCAGCCAACTAGCGGGGTGGGGGAGTCGCACAGATACGCAGTATTTT. The encoded protein is CASSQLAGWGSRTDTQYF. The full variable domain, its missing parts supplied by reference TRBV5-6 and TRBJ2-3, is DAGVTQSPTHLIKTRGQQVTLRCSPKSGHDTVSWYQQALGQGPQFIFQYYEEEERQRGNFPDRFSGHQFPNYSSELNVNALLLGDSALYLCASSQLAGWGSRTDTQYFGPGTRLTVL.

This chain links TRBV10-3 with TRBJ2-3; 8 nucleotides align to TRBD2. The V segment lost 1 base and the J segment 5 bases; nucleotides outside the gene matches: 8. Germline CDR1 reads ENHRY; CDR2 reads SYGVKD. The CDR3 is 16 amino acids. CDR3: CAISEFPPGGRDTQYF. In nucleotides, the CDR3 is TGTGCCATCAGTGAGTTCCCCCCGGGGGGGCGAGATACGCAGTATTTT.